This record concerns one T cell receptor beta chain sequence. Its antigen is currently unknown. The sample originates from a study of graft-versus-host responses after intestinal transplantation. Study as a whole: Every one of the recipients received anti-thymocyte globulin induction and afterwards took tacrolimus and steroids for about 3 years.

The method was immunoSEQ multiplex PCR; TCRdb's version includes in-frame clones alone and lacks a portion of them. This table has about 41,000 clones, approximately 95% appearing once. CDR1 is DFQATT, CDR2 SNEGSKA, per germline (reference sequence). CDR3 length: 11 amino acids. The V end was cut by 0 bases, the J end by 10 bases, with 7 bases between. Sequencing used unstimulated CD8+ T cells sorted from spleen or lymph node cells, obtained before transplant. The receptor comes from a human donor who was the organ donor for an intestinal transplant. The chain joins TRBV20-1 to TRBJ2-4, with D hard to call. CDR3 in DNA: TGCAGTGCTAGAGATCTGGTAATTCAGTACTTC. The encoded protein is CSARDLVIQYF.